The entry below describes one TCR beta chain. Its antigen is as yet unknown. The data stem from a study of T cells after yellow fever vaccination. Study-wide results and caveats: After the booster, roughly 96% of CD4 and 75% to 90% of CD8 primary-response clones were re-detected.

TCRdb reprocessed the 5' RACE reads with MiXCR, giving one entry per CDR3 protein. The sample includes approximately 600,000 distinct CDR3 sequences, approximately 13% of them seen just once. Germline V lookup: CDR1 MNHEY, CDR2 SMNVEV (reference sequence). This CDR3 contains 16 residues. Trimming cost V 6 bases and J 7 bases; bases outside gene matches: 15. Sequenced here: PBMCs, sampled on the day of the yellow fever booster vaccination. The rearrangement uses TRBV27 and TRBJ2-4, with 7 bases lining up with TRBD1. The receptor comes from a man aged 25 to 40 who received the YFV17D yellow fever vaccine. CDR3 protein: CASSLTGKKQGNIQYF. DNA for the CDR3: TGTGCCAGCAGCTTAACCGGGAAGAAACAGGGGAACATTCAGTACTTC.